Listed below are T cell receptor beta chains from one sample, sequenced in a study of T-cell reconstitution after alpha-beta-depleted transplantation in children. TCRdb redid the calling of the PCR reads with MiXCR, one entry per CDR3 protein. The sample contains 490,000 or so distinct CDR3 sequences, 10% of which appear only once. The sequencing used PBMCs, collected before TCRalphabeta/CD19-depleted stem cell transplant. These receptors all stem from a child younger than 10 with inherited bone marrow failure, due to receive a stem cell transplant. The CDR3 runs from the conserved cysteine through the conserved F or W. Fields, in order: V gene, J gene, D gene, clone size, CDR3 DNA, CDR3 protein. D genes are given only for firm matches. The size of a clone is reported for some rows only, either as once, few or many, or as a class for expanded clones.

>TRBV27|TRBJ2-5|-|many
TGTGCCAGCAGTTTCAATAGGGGGGGGAAAGAGACCCAGTACTTC
CASSFNRGGKETQYF
>TRBV10-3|TRBJ1-1|TRBD1|many
TGTGCCATCGGAGAGACAGGGCGAGGGACTGAAGCTTTCTTT
CAIGETGRGTEAFF
>TRBV29-1|TRBJ2-1|TRBD2|many
TGCAGCGTTGCGGGAGGGCTTAACAATGAGCAGTTCTTC
CSVAGGLNNEQFF
>TRBV20-1|TRBJ1-5|-|many
TGCAGTGCTAGAGCCCCGGGGGCAGTTAAATTACCCAATCAGCCCCAGCATTTT
CSARAPGAVKLPNQPQHF
>TRBV29-1|TRBJ1-5|-|-
TGCAGCGTTGCACAGGACGGGGATCAGCCCCAGCATTTT
CSVAQDGDQPQHF
>TRBV7-9|TRBJ2-1|-|many
TGTGCCAGCAGCGTGGGGCAAGCTAACTACAATGAGCAGTTCTTC
CASSVGQANYNEQFF
>TRBV30|TRBJ2-7|TRBD1|few
TGTGCCTGGAGTGTAGACAGGGGAGACGAGCAGTACTTC
CAWSVDRGDEQYF
>TRBV3-1|TRBJ2-1|TRBD1|-
TGTGCCAGCAGCCATCGGGACAGGCGAGGGAGAGTTATCCACAATGAGCAGCTCTTC
CASSHRDRRGRVIHNEQLF
>TRBV10-2|TRBJ1-2|TRBD1|many
TGCGCCAGCAGAAACCAGGGGGAGAGTGGCTACACCTTC
CASRNQGESGYTF
>TRBV20-1|TRBJ2-7|-|few
TGCAGTGTGGTTAAATACAACGCTTACGAGCAGTACTTC
CSVVKYNAYEQYF
>TRBV6-5|TRBJ2-3|TRBD2|many
TGTGCCAGCAGTTATGGGCGGGAGTGGTTTGGAGATACGCAGTATTTT
CASSYGREWFGDTQYF
>TRBV30|TRBJ2-2|-|-
TGTGCCTGGAGTTTAGGGGATACCGGGGAGCTGTTTTTT
CAWSLGDTGELFF
>TRBV4-3|TRBJ2-7|TRBD1|many
TGCGCCAACCGGCGACAGGGATTCTACGAGCAGTACTTC
CANRRQGFYEQYF
>TRBV15|TRBJ2-7|-|many
TGTGCCACCAGCAGAGATCTTCACTACGAGCAGTACTTC
CATSRDLHYEQYF
>TRBV4-3|TRBJ2-5|-|-
TGCGCCAGCAGCCAAGGAGGGGGGGCGGTGGAGACCCAGTACTTC
CASSQGGGAVETQYF
>TRBV5-1|TRBJ2-2|TRBD1|few
TGCGCCAGCGGAGGACAGGGTGCGGTCGGGGAGCTGTTTTTT
CASGGQGAVGELFF
>TRBV30|TRBJ2-5|-|-
TGTGCCTGGAGTCCGGGGGGCAACCAAGAGACCCAGTACTTC
CAWSPGGNQETQYF
>TRBV24-1|TRBJ1-2|TRBD1|many
TGTGCCACCGAAGGACAGGGGATATATGGCTACACCTTC
CATEGQGIYGYTF
>TRBV20-1|TRBJ2-1|-|many
TGCAGTGCTAGAGATTTCAGGAGCTCCTACAATGAGCAGTTCTTC
CSARDFRSSYNEQFF
>TRBV29-1|TRBJ1-2|TRBD1|few
TGCAGCGTTGAAGAAGGGGACAGGGTCGGCTTTGCCTATGGCTACACCTTC
CSVEEGDRVGFAYGYTF
>TRBV3-1|TRBJ1-1|-|many
TGTGCCAGCAGCCAAGAGAGACAGGCCGGGAACACTGAAGCTTTCTTT
CASSQERQAGNTEAFF
>TRBV14|TRBJ2-7|-|-
TGTGCCAGCAGCCTTTTCCGGGACCAACCTTACGAGCAGTACTTC
CASSLFRDQPYEQYF
>TRBV20-1|TRBJ1-1|-|few
TGCAGTGCTAGACCAAGGACTGAAGCTTTCTTT
CSARPRTEAFF
>TRBV30|TRBJ1-5|TRBD1|few
TGTGCCTGGGGGGGACAGGGGAATCAGCCCCAGCATTTT
CAWGGQGNQPQHF
>TRBV7-8|TRBJ1-5|-|-
TGTGCCAGCAGCCATCCGGGGGCTCAGCCCCAGCATTTT
CASSHPGAQPQHF
>TRBV20-1|TRBJ1-6|-|once
TGCAGTGCTCCCAGGACCCAGAATTCACCCCTCCACTTT
CSAPRTQNSPLHF
>TRBV10-2|TRBJ2-3|-|many
TGCGCCAGCAGTCAGTCGCTAGTGACAGATACGCAGTATTTT
CASSQSLVTDTQYF
>TRBV7-9|TRBJ1-1|-|many
TGTGCCAGCAGCGGACAGTTCAACACTGAAGCTTTCTTT
CASSGQFNTEAFF
>TRBV18|TRBJ1-1|-|few
TGTGCCAGCTCAGTTCGGTGGGGTGGCACTGAAGCTTTCTTT
CASSVRWGGTEAFF
>TRBV7-2|TRBJ2-3|-|many
TGTGCCAGCAGCTTGGGGGCTACGCAGTATTTT
CASSLGATQYF
>TRBV5-1|TRBJ2-4|TRBD1|-
TGCGCCAGCAGCCCGACACCGGGACAGGAAAACATTCAGTACTTC
CASSPTPGQENIQYF